This T cell receptor (beta chain) derives from a study of T cells in localized non-small cell lung cancer. Study-wide results and caveats: A median of around 60 clones ranked among the top 100 in tumor appeared in adjacent lung. Elevated circulating T cell density in blood was associated with longer overall survival.

V shed 2 bases and J 11 bases; nucleotides not matched to a gene: 8. CDR3 length: 14 residues. The germline CDR1 and CDR2 sequences are MNHEY and SVGAGI. Comment on this clone: The antigen is undetermined.

Using immunoSEQ multiplex PCR, the repertoire was profiled, and TCRdb retains in-frame clones only, with some absent. The table has about 33,000 clones, about nine tenths seen once. The source of this sequence is a man aged 35 to 69 with stage III lung adenocarcinoma. This rearrangement joins TRBV6-5 to TRBJ1-1; 10 bases line up with TRBD1. Sequenced here: peripheral blood mononuclear cells, sampled before any cancer treatment. CDR3: CASSYGTGVLGAFF. DNA of the CDR3: TGTGCCAGCAGTTACGGGACAGGGGTACTGGGGGCTTTCTTT.